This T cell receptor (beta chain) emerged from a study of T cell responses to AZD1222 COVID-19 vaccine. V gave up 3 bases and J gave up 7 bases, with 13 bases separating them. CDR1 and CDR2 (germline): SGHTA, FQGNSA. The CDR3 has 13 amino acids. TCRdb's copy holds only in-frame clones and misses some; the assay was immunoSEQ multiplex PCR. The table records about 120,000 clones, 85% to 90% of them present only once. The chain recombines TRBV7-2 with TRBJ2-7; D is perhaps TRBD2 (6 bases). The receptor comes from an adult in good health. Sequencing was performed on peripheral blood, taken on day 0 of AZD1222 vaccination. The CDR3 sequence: CASSLGGSGEQYF. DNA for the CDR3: TGTGCCAGCAGCTTGGGGGGTTCGGGAGAGCAGTACTTC.